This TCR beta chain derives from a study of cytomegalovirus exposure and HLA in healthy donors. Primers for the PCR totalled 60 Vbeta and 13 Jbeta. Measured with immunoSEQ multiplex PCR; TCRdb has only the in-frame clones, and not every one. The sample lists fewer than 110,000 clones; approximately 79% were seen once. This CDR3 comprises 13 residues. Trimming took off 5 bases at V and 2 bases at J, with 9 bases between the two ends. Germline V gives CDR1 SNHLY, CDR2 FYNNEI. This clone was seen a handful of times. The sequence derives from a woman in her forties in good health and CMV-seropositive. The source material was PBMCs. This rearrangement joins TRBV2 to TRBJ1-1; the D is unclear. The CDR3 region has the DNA TGTGCCAGCAGTTACAGCCCCAACACTGAAGCTTTCTTT. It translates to CASSYSPNTEAFF.